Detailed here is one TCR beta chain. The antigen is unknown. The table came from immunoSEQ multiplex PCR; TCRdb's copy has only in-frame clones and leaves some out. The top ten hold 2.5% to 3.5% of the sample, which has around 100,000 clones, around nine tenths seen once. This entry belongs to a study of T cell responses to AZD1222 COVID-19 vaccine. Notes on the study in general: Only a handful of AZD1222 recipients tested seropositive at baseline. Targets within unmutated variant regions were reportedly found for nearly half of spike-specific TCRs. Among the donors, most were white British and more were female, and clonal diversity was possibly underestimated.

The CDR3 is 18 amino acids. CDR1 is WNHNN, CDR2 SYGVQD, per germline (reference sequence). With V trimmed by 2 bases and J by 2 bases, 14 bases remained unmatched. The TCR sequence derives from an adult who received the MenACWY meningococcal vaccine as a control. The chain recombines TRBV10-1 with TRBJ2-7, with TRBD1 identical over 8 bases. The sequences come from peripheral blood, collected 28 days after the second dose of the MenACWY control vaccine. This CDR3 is CASSETARTGRFTYEQYF. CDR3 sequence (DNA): TGCGCCAGCAGTGAGACCGCGAGGACAGGGAGGTTCACCTACGAGCAGTACTTC.